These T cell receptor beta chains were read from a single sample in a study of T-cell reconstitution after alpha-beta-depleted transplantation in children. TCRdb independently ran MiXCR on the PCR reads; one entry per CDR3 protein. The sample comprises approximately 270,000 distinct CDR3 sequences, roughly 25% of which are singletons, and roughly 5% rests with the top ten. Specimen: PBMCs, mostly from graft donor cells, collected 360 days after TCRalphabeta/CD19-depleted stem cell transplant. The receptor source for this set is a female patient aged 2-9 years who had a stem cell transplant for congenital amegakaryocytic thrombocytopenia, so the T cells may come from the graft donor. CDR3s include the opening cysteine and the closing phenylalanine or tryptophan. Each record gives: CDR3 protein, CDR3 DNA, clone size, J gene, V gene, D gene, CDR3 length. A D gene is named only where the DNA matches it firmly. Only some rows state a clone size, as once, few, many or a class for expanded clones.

CSATPGTADYGYTF | TGCAGTGCTACCCCCGGGACAGCAGACTATGGCTACACCTTC | few | TRBJ1-2 | TRBV20-1 | TRBD1 | 14
CASSYPRGLQETQYF | TGTGCCAGCAGTTACCCACGAGGACTACAAGAGACCCAGTACTTC | NA | TRBJ2-5 | TRBV6-5 | NA | 15
CASSPSERTYNEQFF | TGTGCCAGCAGCCCCTCGGAGCGAACTTACAATGAGCAGTTCTTC | few | TRBJ2-1 | TRBV3-1 | NA | 15
CASSLETRTFF | TGTGCCAGCAGCTTAGAAACTAGAACGTTCTTC | few | TRBJ2-1 | TRBV11-2 | NA | 11
CASSEDRGNTIYF | TGCGCCAGCAGCGAGGACCGTGGAAACACCATATATTTT | NA | TRBJ1-3 | TRBV5-1 | NA | 13
CASRNLYEQFF | TGTGCCAGCAGAAACCTCTATGAGCAGTTCTTC | NA | TRBJ2-1 | TRBV6-2/TRBV6-3 | NA | 11
CSVLGVEELFF | TGCAGCGTTTTAGGGGTTGAGGAGCTGTTTTTT | few | TRBJ2-2 | TRBV29-1 | NA | 11
CASSFFTDTQYF | TGTGCCAGCAGTTTTTTTACAGATACGCAGTATTTT | few | TRBJ2-3 | TRBV12-3/TRBV12-4 | NA | 12
CASTPDSPRDTEAFF | TGCGCCAGCACCCCGGACAGCCCCAGGGACACTGAAGCTTTCTTT | NA | TRBJ1-1 | TRBV5-1 | NA | 15
CASSLATQGPYGYTF | TGCGCCAGCAGCTTGGCCACACAGGGGCCCTATGGCTACACCTTC | few | TRBJ1-2 | TRBV5-1 | TRBD1 | 15
CAISRPGSSYEQYF | TGTGCCATCAGTCGTCCGGGTAGCTCCTACGAGCAGTACTTC | NA | TRBJ2-7 | TRBV10-3 | NA | 14
CASKGEKRGSGNTIYF | TGTGCCAGCAAGGGGGAAAAACGGGGCTCTGGAAACACCATATATTTT | NA | TRBJ1-3 | TRBV2 | NA | 16
CSASAGGPLDTQYF | TGCAGTGCTAGCGCGGGAGGGCCTTTAGATACGCAGTATTTT | few | TRBJ2-3 | TRBV20-1 | TRBD2 | 14
CASSLAGTGPGSSPLHF | TGCGCCAGCAGCCTCGCCGGGACAGGGCCCGGGAGTTCACCCCTCCACTTT | NA | TRBJ1-6 | TRBV5-1 | TRBD1 | 17
CASSLGRGRGSYNEQFF | TGTGCCAGCAGCTTAGGACGCGGGAGGGGCTCCTACAATGAGCAGTTCTTC | NA | TRBJ2-1 | TRBV7-6 | TRBD2 | 17
CASSQVYGNVQYEQYF | TGCGCCAGCAGCCAAGTGTACGGGAATGTTCAGTACGAGCAGTACTTC | NA | TRBJ2-7 | TRBV4-1 | NA | 16
CASTRESDTQYF | TGTGCCAGCACGCGGGAGTCAGATACGCAGTATTTT | NA | TRBJ2-3 | TRBV2 | TRBD2 | 12
CASSFRGGAIDTQYF | TGTGCCAGCAGTTTTCGCGGGGGGGCGATAGATACGCAGTATTTT | few | TRBJ2-3 | TRBV28 | TRBD2 | 15
CASSVIGGNTGELFF | TGTGCCAGCAGCGTTATCGGCGGGAACACCGGGGAGCTGTTTTTT | many | TRBJ2-2 | TRBV6-2/TRBV6-3 | NA | 15
CSAPLLAGAETQYF | TGCAGTGCCCCCCTGCTTGCGGGAGCAGAGACCCAGTACTTC | NA | TRBJ2-5 | TRBV20-1 | TRBD2 | 14
CASTDRGYSNQPQHF | TGTGCCAGTACCGACAGGGGTTATAGCAATCAGCCCCAGCATTTT | few | TRBJ1-5 | TRBV19 | TRBD1 | 15
CASSQDRGRETQYF | TGTGCCAGCAGTCAGGACAGGGGGCGAGAGACCCAGTACTTC | many | TRBJ2-5 | TRBV12-3/TRBV12-4 | TRBD1 | 14
CASSLGLGRYNEQFF | TGTGCCAGCAGTTTAGGGTTAGGGAGGTACAATGAGCAGTTCTTC | many | TRBJ2-1 | TRBV12-3/TRBV12-4 | NA | 15
CASSLAGQLGSGNTIYF | TGTGCCAGCAGCTTAGCCGGACAGTTGGGGTCTGGAAACACCATATATTTT | NA | TRBJ1-3 | TRBV7-6 | NA | 17
CASSNRLAFTDTQYF | TGTGCCAGCAGCAATAGACTAGCGTTCACAGATACGCAGTATTTT | NA | TRBJ2-3 | TRBV3-1 | TRBD2 | 15
CASSVGTGGTGYTF | TGCGCCAGCAGCGTCGGGACAGGGGGCACAGGCTACACCTTC | few | TRBJ1-2 | TRBV5-1 | TRBD1 | 14
CSAIILRRDTQYF | TGCAGTGCTATAATACTAAGGAGAGATACGCAGTATTTT | NA | TRBJ2-3 | TRBV20-1 | NA | 13
CASSQDRVLAGADTQYF | TGCGCCAGCAGCCAAGATAGAGTTCTAGCGGGAGCAGATACGCAGTATTTT | NA | TRBJ2-3 | TRBV4-3 | TRBD2 | 17
CASSESKGVAGTEAFF | TGTGCCAGCAGTGAATCGAAAGGGGTGGCAGGGACTGAAGCTTTCTTT | NA | TRBJ1-1 | TRBV25-1 | NA | 16
CASSLGSNEKLFF | TGCGCCAGCAGCTTGGGAAGTAATGAAAAACTGTTTTTT | many | TRBJ1-4 | TRBV5-1 | NA | 13
CASSLAVQNTGELFF | TGTGCCAGCAGCTTAGCCGTCCAAAACACCGGGGAGCTGTTTTTT | few | TRBJ2-2 | TRBV7-2 | NA | 15
CASSQVGSNSLYEQYF | TGCGCCAGCAGCCAAGTTGGGTCGAACAGCCTTTACGAGCAGTACTTC | many | TRBJ2-7 | TRBV4-1 | NA | 16
CSASPPDRVNTEAFF | TGCAGTGCTAGTCCCCCCGACAGGGTGAACACTGAAGCTTTCTTT | NA | TRBJ1-1 | TRBV20-1 | TRBD1 | 15
CASSQKMVGETQYF | TGTGCCAGCAGCCAGAAAATGGTAGGGGAGACCCAGTACTTC | NA | TRBJ2-5 | TRBV3-1 | NA | 14
CASNSDPNTEAFF | TGTGCCAGCAACTCGGACCCGAACACTGAAGCTTTCTTT | NA | TRBJ1-1 | TRBV12-3/TRBV12-4 | NA | 13
CASSVNNEQFF | TGTGCCAGTAGTGTCAACAATGAGCAGTTCTTC | few | TRBJ2-1 | TRBV19 | NA | 11
CASSLERVGGGTEAFF | TGCGCCAGCAGCTTGGAACGGGTAGGTGGCGGCACTGAAGCTTTCTTT | NA | TRBJ1-1 | TRBV5-1 | NA | 16
CSGITGTGTYEQYF | TGCAGCGGTATTACCGGGACAGGGACCTACGAGCAGTACTTC | many | TRBJ2-7 | TRBV29-1 | TRBD1 | 14
CASYGQSSNYGYTF | TGTGCCAGTTACGGACAGTCATCGAACTATGGCTACACCTTC | NA | TRBJ1-2 | TRBV2 | NA | 14
CASSGVLRSDEQFF | TGTGCCAGCAGCGGGGTATTAAGGTCGGATGAGCAGTTCTTC | few | TRBJ2-1 | TRBV12-3/TRBV12-4 | NA | 14
CASSQVQSAGGTDTQYF | TGTGCCAGCAGCCAAGTTCAATCAGCGGGGGGCACAGATACGCAGTATTTT | NA | TRBJ2-3 | TRBV3-1 | TRBD2 | 17
CASSYRQSSGNTIYF | TGTGCCAGCAGTTACCGGCAGTCCTCTGGAAACACCATATATTTT | NA | TRBJ1-3 | TRBV6-2/TRBV6-3 | NA | 15
CAISEETANQPQHF | TGTGCCATCAGTGAGGAAACAGCCAATCAGCCCCAGCATTTT | few | TRBJ1-5 | TRBV10-3 | NA | 14
CASSPRTSGRGDNEQFF | TGCGCCAGCAGCCCGCGGACTAGCGGGAGGGGGGACAATGAGCAGTTCTTC | NA | TRBJ2-1 | TRBV5-1 | TRBD2 | 17